This T cell receptor (beta chain) was sequenced in a study of glioma-infiltrating T cells. Of note for this clonotype: Its antigen is currently unknown.

Amplification of TCR alpha and beta CDR3 regions from RNA used iRepertoire nested multiplex PCR. Input was about 85-450 ng of tissue mRNA or PBMC total RNA. MiXCR, applied by TCRdb to the multiplex PCR reads, yields one record per CDR3 protein. The table records tens of thousands of distinct CDR3 sequences, roughly 37% of them present only once. Study-wide results and limits: Non-neoplastic patients had below-expected tissue-blood divergence, while all gliomas exceeded expectation.

V was pared by 8 bases and J by 0 bases, with 17 bases between. The CDR3 spans 16 residues. Germline CDR1 reads KGHSH; CDR2 reads LQKENI. V and J are TRBV18 and TRBJ1-3, with D uncertain. Source material: glioma tissue, nonneoplastic brain tissue, or PBMCs (not recorded which). This clonotype was sampled from a human donor with low-grade glioma or glioblastoma, undergoing nonglioma brain surgery, or in good health (not recorded which). The CDR3 protein is CASKTGRRSSGNTIYF. In DNA, the CDR3 is TGTGCCAGCAAAACGGGGAGACGGTCCTCTGGAAACACCATATATTTT.